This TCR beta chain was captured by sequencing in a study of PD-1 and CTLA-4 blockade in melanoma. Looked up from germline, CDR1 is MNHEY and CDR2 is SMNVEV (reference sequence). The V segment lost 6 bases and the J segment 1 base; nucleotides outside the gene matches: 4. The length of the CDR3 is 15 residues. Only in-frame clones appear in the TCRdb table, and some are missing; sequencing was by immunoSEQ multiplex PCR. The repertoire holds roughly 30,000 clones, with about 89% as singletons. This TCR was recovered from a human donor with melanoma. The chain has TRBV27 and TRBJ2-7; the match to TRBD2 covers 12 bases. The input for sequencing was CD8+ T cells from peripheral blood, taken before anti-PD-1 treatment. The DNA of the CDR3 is TGTGCCAGCAGGCCGGGACTAGCGGGTTCCTACGAGCAGTACTTC. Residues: CASRPGLAGSYEQYF.